This T cell receptor (beta chain) was observed in a study of beta chain features in type 1 diabetes. About the research overall: Age and gender were similar between patients and healthy donors, as were cell yields. General study points: Diminished insertions and augmented deletions at VDJ junctions characterized type 1 diabetes patients.

The whole isolated RNA underwent reverse transcription, so sequencing captured expressed TCRB transcripts. Method: immunoSEQ multiplex PCR; TCRdb's copy keeps in-frame clones and lacks some. This table has roughly 330,000 clones, more than 9.5% appearing once. Germline CDR1 MDHEN, CDR2 SYDVKM. Trimming cost V 4 bases and J 3 bases, with 12 bases left between them. The CDR3 is 15 amino acids. In its sample, this clone was seen a few times. As yet, its antigen is unknown. Sequenced sample: naive CD4+ T cells from blood. The TCR comes from a woman in her twenties or thirties in good health. The chain uses TRBV28 and TRBJ2-2; TRBD1 might be the D (5 bases). The CDR3 spells CASSSQGTDTGELFF. The CDR3 DNA sequence: TGTGCCAGCAGTTCCCAGGGAACGGACACCGGGGAGCTGTTTTTT. The whole variable domain, filled in from reference TRBV28 and TRBJ2-2, reads DVKVTQSSRYLVKRTGEKVFLECVQDMDHENMFWYRQDPGLGLRLIYFSYDVKMKEKGDIPEGYSVSREKKERFSLILESASTNQTSMYLCASSSQGTDTGELFFGEGSRLTVL.